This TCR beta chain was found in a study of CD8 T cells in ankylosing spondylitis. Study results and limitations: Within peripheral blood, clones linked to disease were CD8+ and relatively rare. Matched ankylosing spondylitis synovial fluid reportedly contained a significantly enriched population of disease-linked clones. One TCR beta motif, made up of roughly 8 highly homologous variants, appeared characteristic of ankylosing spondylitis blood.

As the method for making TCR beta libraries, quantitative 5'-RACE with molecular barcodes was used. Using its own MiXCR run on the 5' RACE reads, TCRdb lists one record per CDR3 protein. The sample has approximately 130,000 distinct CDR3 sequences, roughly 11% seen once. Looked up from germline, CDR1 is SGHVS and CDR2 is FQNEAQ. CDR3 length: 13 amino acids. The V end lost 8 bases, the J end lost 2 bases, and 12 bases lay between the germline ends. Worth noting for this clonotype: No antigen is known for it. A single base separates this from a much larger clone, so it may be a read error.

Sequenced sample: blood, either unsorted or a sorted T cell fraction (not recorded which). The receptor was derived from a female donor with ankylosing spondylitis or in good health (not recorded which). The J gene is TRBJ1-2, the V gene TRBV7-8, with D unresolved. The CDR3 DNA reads TGTGCCAGCGGCCGTAGCCCCAACTATGGCTACACCTTC. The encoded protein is CASGRSPNYGYTF.